The present entry profiles one T cell receptor beta chain with its context. What it recognizes is unknown. The V end was cut by 3 bases, the J end by 4 bases, with 4 bases between. Germline CDR1 LGHNA, CDR2 YSLEER. The CDR3 length is 11 residues. The sample belongs to a study of regulatory and conventional T cells in RAG deficiency. Overall study: Hypomorphic RAG mutations in CID or atypical SCID frequently accompany autoimmunity. Study-wide points: In Omenn syndrome, Treg and Tconv repertoires overlapped >85%. Omenn CD25-high CD127-low cells may be activated cells, not true Tregs. RAG-deficient patients showed markedly lower Shannon entropy and higher Simpson indices than control T-cell subsets.

Assay used: immunoSEQ multiplex PCR; TCRdb lists only in-frame clones, some missing. Among 850 to 1,000 clones listed, around 81% were seen once. The sample was CD8+ T cells sorted from blood. The chain recombines TRBV4-3 with TRBJ2-7; no clear D. This TCR was sampled from a human donor with RAG deficiency presenting as severe combined immunodeficiency. The CDR3 region is CASSHRYEQYF. The CDR3 coding sequence is TGCGCCAGCAGCCACAGGTACGAGCAGTACTTC.